The source of this TCR beta chain is a study of T cell changes during pregnancy in multiple sclerosis (dated by TCRdb to between 2018 and 2020). Looking at the study overall: The study examined how the T cell repertoire changed over the course of pregnancy in women with multiple sclerosis.

Libraries were prepared through the immunoSEQ multiplex PCR assay. TCRdb limited this immuneACCESS table to in-frame rearrangements with V and J called. A share of clones is missing; checked studies link under half to unresolved V genes, and the rest is unexplained. This sample comprises more than 35,000 clones, 94% of them detected only once. Clones ranked in the top ten supply roughly 0.4% of the sample. Points on this clone: Its target antigen remains unknown. No qualities accompany the bases; no much larger clone lies one base away.

The germline V gene gives CDR1 as SQVTM and CDR2 as ANQGSEA. Trimmed from V: 5 bases; trimmed from J: 0 bases; junction bases lacking a gene match: 5. Counted from cysteine to phenylalanine, this CDR3 has 15 amino acids. Here the CDR3 DNA is all that survives: 45 bases in frame from base 1. The source of this sequence is a female donor with multiple sclerosis, enrolled in a pregnancy study. The sequenced sample was CD4+ T cells from peripheral blood mononuclear cells, obtained in the second trimester of pregnancy. The chain uses TRBV29-1 and TRBJ2-7; 12 middle bases align to TRBD2. The sequence in DNA is TGCAGCGTTCCTAGCGGGAGGGGGAGCTCCTACGAGCAGTACTTC. Translated, it reads CSVPSGRGSSYEQYF.